This TCR beta chain was recovered during a study of CD8 T cells in Susac syndrome. RNA, at roughly 0.45 to 1 ug, was reverse transcribed with random hexamers. Coverage of TCR beta CDR3 amplification by immunoSEQ multiplex PCR extended to 54 Vbeta and 13 Jbeta. TCRdb itself ran the immunoSEQ multiplex PCR reads through MiXCR, one entry per CDR3 protein. Of approximately 260,000 distinct CDR3 sequences in the sample, 90% to 96% were seen once. Sequencing of TCR beta, carried out with a high-throughput approach, was applied to CD8+ and CD4+ T cells from the blood. This clonotype originated in a human donor with Susac syndrome. Material for sequencing was CD4+ T cells from PBMCs.

The CDR3 region has the DNA TGCGCCAGCAGCCCCAGGGAGGTGAGCAATCAGCCCCAGCATTTT. It codes for CASSPREVSNQPQHF. The chain has TRBV4-1 and TRBJ1-5; weak D call: TRBD1 (5 bases). The CDR3 is 15 amino acids. Germline CDR1 MGHRA, CDR2 YSYEKL. V lost 4 bases, J lost 1 base, and 11 bases lay in between.